Listed below are T cell receptor beta chains from one sample, sequenced in a study of T cell responses to AZD1222 COVID-19 vaccine. Libraries were prepared by immunoSEQ multiplex PCR; TCRdb keeps only in-frame clonotypes and omits some of them. There are about 79,000 clones in the sample; about 90% occur only once, and under 7.5% lies in the top ten. This material consisted of peripheral blood, taken on day 0 of MenACWY control vaccination. These receptors were obtained from an adult in good health. The CDR3 runs from the conserved cysteine through the conserved F or W. A D gene is named only where the DNA matches it firmly. Rows may omit the clone size; those that give it use once, few, many or a size class.

D	V	size	J	CDR3	DNA
NA	TRBV21-1	NA	TRBJ1-1	CASSKAGDGSLNTEAFF	TGTGCCAGCAGCAAAGCGGGGGACGGTAGCTTGAACACTGAAGCTTTCTTT
TRBD2	TRBV29-1	NA	TRBJ2-3	CSVEEGGGTDTQYF	TGCAGCGTTGAAGAGGGAGGGGGCACAGATACGCAGTATTTT
NA	TRBV7-5	NA	TRBJ2-2	CARSPDGTSGIENTGELFF	TGTGCCAGAAGCCCAGATGGGACTAGCGGGATCGAGAATACCGGGGAGCTGTTTTTT
NA	TRBV10-3	once	TRBJ2-3	CAISAGSDTQYF	TGTGCCATCAGTGCAGGTTCGGATACGCAGTATTTT
TRBD1	TRBV3-1/TRBV3-2	NA	TRBJ2-7	CASSQLRDRGYEQYF	TGTGCCAGCAGCCAACTCCGTGACAGGGGTTACGAGCAGTACTTC
NA	TRBV5-4	NA	TRBJ2-2	CASSPQEPNTGELFF	TGTGCCAGCAGCCCGCAGGAACCCAACACCGGGGAGCTGTTTTTT
TRBD1	TRBV27	NA	TRBJ1-1	CASNQRQGAVNTEAFF	TGTGCCAGCAACCAGAGACAGGGGGCCGTGAACACTGAAGCTTTCTTT
NA	TRBV28	NA	TRBJ2-1	CASRTDGAIMGNEQFF	TGTGCCAGCAGAACGGACGGAGCGATCATGGGCAATGAGCAGTTCTTC
TRBD1	TRBV7-9	NA	TRBJ2-3	CASSLIGQGWTDTQYF	TGTGCCAGCAGCTTAATCGGACAGGGGTGGACAGATACGCAGTATTTT
NA	TRBV29-1	NA	TRBJ2-1	CSHPRGSEQFF	TGCAGCCATCCTAGGGGTAGTGAGCAGTTCTTC
NA	TRBV18	NA	TRBJ2-1	CASSSSRARGNEQFF	TGTGCCAGCTCCTCCTCTCGGGCTAGGGGGAATGAGCAGTTCTTC
TRBD2	TRBV28	once	TRBJ2-5	CASSFIAGVGKTQYF	TGTGCCAGCAGTTTCATAGCGGGAGTAGGGAAGACCCAGTACTTC
NA	TRBV28	NA	TRBJ2-5	CASEGGALQETQYF	TGTGCCAGCGAGGGGGGGGCGCTTCAAGAGACCCAGTACTTC
NA	TRBV19	NA	TRBJ2-7	CASSIGQQPYEQYF	TGTGCCAGTAGTATTGGGCAGCAACCCTACGAGCAGTACTTC
TRBD2	TRBV4-3	NA	TRBJ2-1	CASSLLVTSGGPGEQFF	TGCGCCAGCAGCCTTCTCGTGACTAGCGGGGGGCCCGGTGAGCAGTTCTTC
NA	TRBV7-9	NA	TRBJ1-1	CASSLTGTEAFF	TGTGCCAGCAGCTTAACGGGGACTGAAGCTTTCTTT
TRBD2	TRBV9	once	TRBJ2-3	CASSGLARPDTQYF	TGTGCCAGCAGTGGACTAGCGAGACCGGATACGCAGTATTTT
NA	TRBV12-5	NA	TRBJ1-5	CASGLTLTQPQHF	TGTGCTAGTGGTTTGACCCTCACTCAGCCCCAGCATTTT
NA	TRBV7-9	NA	TRBJ2-7	CASSLSGVVYEQYF	TGTGCCAGCAGCTTATCAGGGGTGGTCTACGAGCAGTACTTC
NA	TRBV7-9	NA	TRBJ2-7	CASSPSDRPYEQYF	TGTGCCAGCAGCCCATCAGACAGGCCCTACGAGCAGTACTTC
NA	TRBV19	NA	TRBJ1-5	CASSTQQSTAYNQPQHF	TGTGCCAGTAGTACCCAACAGTCGACAGCATACAATCAGCCCCAGCATTTT
NA	TRBV7-9	NA	TRBJ2-7	CASSFAGTADEQYF	TGTGCCAGCAGCTTTGCCGGGACGGCGGACGAGCAGTACTTC
TRBD1	TRBV10-2	once	TRBJ1-5	CASSRDSDISNQPQHF	TGCGCCAGCAGTCGGGACAGCGACATTAGCAATCAGCCCCAGCATTTT
NA	TRBV14	NA	TRBJ2-7	CASSQGGRAYEQYF	TGTGCCAGCAGCCAAGGTGGGCGCGCCTACGAGCAGTACTTC
NA	TRBV5-6	NA	TRBJ1-2	CASSLAGHPNYGYTF	TGTGCCAGCAGCTTGGCCGGGCATCCTAACTATGGCTACACCTTC
NA	TRBV30	NA	TRBJ1-5	CAWSRGAILNSNQPQHF	TGTGCCTGGAGTAGGGGGGCGATCCTAAATAGCAATCAGCCCCAGCATTTT
NA	TRBV6-2/TRBV6-3	NA	TRBJ1-2	CASSLTVNYGYTF	TGTGCCAGCAGCTTGACAGTTAACTATGGCTACACCTTC
NA	TRBV28	NA	TRBJ2-7	CASTGTNPYEQYF	TGTGCCAGCACAGGGACCAACCCTTACGAGCAGTACTTC
NA	TRBV3-1/TRBV3-2	NA	TRBJ1-1	CASSQEVRGAEAFF	TGTGCCAGCAGCCAAGAGGTACGAGGGGCTGAAGCTTTCTTT
NA	TRBV28	NA	TRBJ2-7	CASRSLAGTYEQYF	TGTGCCAGCAGATCCCTGGCGGGCACATACGAGCAGTACTTC
TRBD2	TRBV7-9	once	TRBJ2-1	CASTLGAGGWDEQFF	TGTGCCAGCACCCTGGGAGCGGGAGGTTGGGATGAGCAGTTCTTC
TRBD1	TRBV28	NA	TRBJ1-4	CASTSQRTGAEKLFF	TGTGCCAGCACCAGCCAGCGGACAGGGGCTGAAAAACTGTTTTTT
NA	TRBV12-3/TRBV12-4	once	TRBJ2-5	CASKDSQETQYF	TGTGCCAGCAAAGACAGTCAAGAGACCCAGTACTTC
TRBD2	TRBV28	NA	TRBJ2-5	CASRPTTGGRETQYF	TGTGCCAGCAGACCGACCACGGGGGGGAGAGAGACCCAGTACTTC
NA	TRBV2	once	TRBJ1-6	CASMLDSSYNSPLHF	TGTGCCAGCATGCTGGACAGCTCCTATAATTCACCCCTCCACTTT
NA	TRBV7-6	NA	TRBJ2-3	CASSLAGQGRDTQYF	TGTGCCAGCAGCTTAGCAGGGCAGGGTCGAGATACGCAGTATTTT
NA	TRBV29-1	NA	TRBJ2-1	CSVIPSAGGYNEQFF	TGCAGCGTGATCCCCTCTGCGGGCGGCTACAATGAGCAGTTCTTC
TRBD1	TRBV25-1	NA	TRBJ2-6	CASSRTGPNSGANVLTF	TGTGCCAGCAGTAGGACAGGACCAAACTCTGGGGCCAACGTCCTGACTTTC
TRBD1	TRBV2	few	TRBJ1-1	CASSTGQMNTEAFF	TGTGCCAGCAGCACGGGACAGATGAACACTGAAGCTTTCTTT
TRBD1	TRBV7-2	NA	TRBJ1-5	CASSLSGQGFNQPQHF	TGTGCCAGCAGCTTATCGGGACAGGGGTTCAATCAGCCCCAGCATTTT
NA	TRBV6-5	NA	TRBJ1-1	CATERDTEAFF	TGTGCCACGGAAAGAGACACTGAAGCTTTCTTT
TRBD1	TRBV29-1	NA	TRBJ2-3	CSVRTGSADTQYF	TGCAGCGTGAGGACAGGGAGCGCAGATACGCAGTATTTT
NA	TRBV24-1	NA	TRBJ2-1	CATSDNSVRTAQNEQFF	TGTGCCACCAGTGACAACAGCGTCCGGACAGCCCAAAATGAGCAGTTCTTC
NA	TRBV7-8	NA	TRBJ1-4	CASSLRTASEKLFF	TGTGCCAGCAGCTTAAGGACAGCCTCTGAAAAACTGTTTTTT
NA	TRBV13	NA	TRBJ1-3	CASSLVTGGGNTIYF	TGTGCCAGCAGCTTAGTGACAGGAGGTGGAAACACCATATATTTT